This T cell receptor beta chain was captured by sequencing in a study of shared clonotypes between healthy human individuals. Germline values: CDR1 SGHTA, CDR2 FQGTGA. Trimming shortened V by 0 bases and J by 2 bases, and 10 bases separated the two germline ends. CDR3 length: 16 residues. In the source study's methods: Filtering differed since immunoSEQ provided only junctions, with no quality scores. Here immunoSEQ multiplex PCR was the method, and the copy in TCRdb shows in-frame clones only, minus some. V and J calls and clone size are given by that table; D and trimming were obtained from the DNA. The repertoire holds about 1.5 million clones, 95% to 99% seen once, with approximately 0.44% in the top ten.

The chain is built from TRBV7-3 and TRBJ2-2; D may be TRBD1 (6 bases). Sequenced material: naive CD4+ T cells sorted from blood. Sample subset: CD45RA+ positively selected. The clonotype was recovered from a young man in good health. For the CDR3, the DNA is TGTGCCAGCAGCTTAACCGGGACACCCAACACCGGGGAGCTGTTTTTT. Protein: CASSLTGTPNTGELFF.